The rows below give T cell receptor beta chains drawn from one sample of a study of T cell changes during pregnancy in multiple sclerosis. The assay was immunoSEQ multiplex PCR, and TCRdb's table has in-frame clones only and misses some. The sample contains more than 80,000 clones, about 90% of which appear only once. The input for sequencing was peripheral blood, taken before pregnancy. The source is a female donor with multiple sclerosis, enrolled in a pregnancy study. CDR3s include the opening cysteine and the closing phenylalanine or tryptophan. The D gene is left open where the match is weak. For some rows the clone size is stated as once, few or many, or as a class when expanded; others skip it.

V	J	D	size	DNA	CDR3
TRBV5-5	TRBJ2-4	TRBD1	NA	TGTGCCAGCAGCCTCTTACAGGGGGAAAACATTCAGTACTTC	CASSLLQGENIQYF
TRBV5-6	TRBJ1-4	TRBD1	NA	TGTGCCAGCAGCTCAAGGACAGGTTGGCGAGTAGAAAAACTGTTTTTT	CASSSRTGWRVEKLFF
TRBV7-2	TRBJ2-3	NA	NA	TGTGCCAGCAGCCAAGTTCAGGTGAATACGCAGTATTTT	CASSQVQVNTQYF
TRBV27	TRBJ1-5	NA	NA	TGTGCCAGCTGCCGGTCGGGGGGTGACCAGCCCCAGCATTTT	CASCRSGGDQPQHF
TRBV10-3	TRBJ2-7	TRBD1	NA	TGTGCCATCAGCCCGACAGGGGAAGACGAGCAGTACTTC	CAISPTGEDEQYF
TRBV6-5	TRBJ2-7	NA	once	TGTGCCAGCAGTAACGACAACTCCTACGAGCAGTACTTC	CASSNDNSYEQYF
TRBV5-4	TRBJ2-7	TRBD2	NA	TGTGCCAGCAGCCAAGATTGGCGGGAGCCATACGAGCAGTACTTC	CASSQDWREPYEQYF
TRBV14	TRBJ2-3	TRBD2	many	TGTGCCAGCAGCCAAGTTGCTAGCGGGGGTGCAGATACGCAGTATTTT	CASSQVASGGADTQYF
TRBV7-9	TRBJ2-1	TRBD2	NA	TGTGCCAGCAGCTTCCCTCTCGGCGGGGGGACCCACAATGAGCAGTTCTTC	CASSFPLGGGTHNEQFF
TRBV7-6	TRBJ2-7	TRBD1	NA	TGTGCCAGCAGCTTAGCGAGGGGGCGTATTTACGAGCAGTACTTC	CASSLARGRIYEQYF
TRBV2	TRBJ2-3	TRBD1	NA	TGTGCCAGCAGGGCTACAGGGGGCAGCGCAGATACGCAGTATTTT	CASRATGGSADTQYF
TRBV5-5	TRBJ2-1	TRBD1	NA	TGTGCCAGCAGCCCCGGGGACAGGGATAACAATGAGCAGTTCTTC	CASSPGDRDNNEQFF